Each of the 20 T cell receptor beta chains below was sequenced from the same sample in a study of T cell responses to AZD1222 COVID-19 vaccine. Assay used: immunoSEQ multiplex PCR; TCRdb lists only in-frame clones, some missing. Among approximately 75,000 clones listed, almost 90% were seen once. Source: peripheral blood, taken 28 days after the second AZD1222 dose. The receptors shown here come from an adult who received the AZD1222 COVID-19 vaccine.

V is TRBV19 and J is TRBJ1-6; 9 positions match TRBD1. Germline CDR1 is LNHDA and CDR2 is SQIVND (reference sequence). CDR3 length equals 15 residues. Trimming removed 5 bases from V and 10 bases from J; junction bases left unmatched: 9. Here the CDR3 DNA reads TGTGCCAGTAGTGGTGATGACAGGGGGGGATCACCCCTCCACTTT. It codes for CASSGDDRGGSPLHF. The full variable domain, in which reference TRBV19 and TRBJ1-6 provide the parts outside the CDR3, is DGGITQSPKYLFRKEGQNVTLSCEQNLNHDAMYWYRQDPGQGLRLIYYSQIVNDFQKGDIAEGYSVSREKKESFPLTVTSAQKNPTAFYLCASSGDDRGGSPLHFGNGTRLTVT.

A few counts support this clone. V gene TRBV29-1 combines with J gene TRBJ1-5; TRBD1 is a possible D gene (5 bases). This CDR3 has 12 residues. V gave up 6 bases and J gave up 4 bases, with 10 bases separating them. From germline, CDR1 is SQVTM and CDR2 ANQGSEA. CDR3 DNA sequence: TGCAGCGTCGGGGCTAATAATCAGCCCCAGCATTTT. This encodes CSVGANNQPQHF. Drawing the rest from reference TRBV29-1 and TRBJ1-5, the complete variable domain is SAVISQKPSRDICQRGTSLTIQCQVDSQVTMMFWYRQQPGQSLTLIATANQGSEATYESGFVIDKFPISRPNLTFSTLTVSNMSPEDSSIYLCSVGANNQPQHFGDGTRLSIL.

This chain uses TRBV7-3 with TRBJ2-2; D is undetermined. V was clipped by 5 bases and J by 1 base, with 5 bases between them. CDR1 is SGHTA, CDR2 FQGTGA, per germline. This CDR3 comprises 13 residues. CDR3 nucleotides: TGTGCCAGCAGCCCAGGGAACACCGGGGAGCTGTTTTTT. This sequence encodes CASSPGNTGELFF.

V is TRBV21-1 and J is TRBJ2-2; no DNA check was done on the table's D call, TRBD2. TRBV21-1 is described as a pseudogene. CDR3 length: 19 amino acids. This CDR3 reads CASSNPAGGPKLNTGELFF. The CDR3 DNA reads as TGTGCCAGCAGCAATCCAGCGGGGGGGCCAAAATTGAACACCGGGGAGCTGTTTTTT.

This clone was observed once. V is TRBV4-1 and J is TRBJ1-1; 12 bases are a match to TRBD1. Germline lookup yields CDR1 MGHRA and CDR2 YSYEKL. The CDR3 contains 14 residues. J was trimmed by 10 bases and V by 4 bases; bases with no gene match: 7. Written as DNA, the CDR3 is TGCGCCAGCAGCCGTCTGCCGGGACAGGGGGCAGCTTTCTTT. As protein: CASSRLPGQGAAFF.

This chain connects TRBV11-2 to TRBJ1-1, with a possible D match to TRBD1 (6 bases). Trimming left V 5 bases short and J 1 base short, with 8 bases between. Germline lookup yields CDR1 SGHAT and CDR2 FQNNGV. The CDR3 covers 13 residues. CDR3 amino acids: CASSQQGNTEAFF. CDR3 coding DNA: TGTGCCAGCAGCCAACAGGGGAACACTGAAGCTTTCTTT.

This clone was seen a few times. The chain carries TRBV7-9 and TRBJ2-7, with D perhaps matching TRBD1 or TRBD2 (5 bases each). Germline V gene lookup returns CDR1 SEHNR and CDR2 FQNEAQ (reference sequence). CDR3 length: 13 residues. V lost 5 bases and J lost 3, with 11 bases in between. The CDR3 sequence: CASSPGAVYEQYF. The CDR3 nucleotides read TGTGCCAGCAGCCCCGGGGCCGTCTACGAGCAGTACTTC.

This clone has only one observation. The chain uses TRBV19 and TRBJ1-3; no definite D call. The V and J ends lost 3 bases and 0 bases respectively, with 9 bases between them. Germline V gene data show CDR1 as LNHDA and CDR2 as SQIVND (reference sequence). The CDR3 has 15 residues. The CDR3 loop reads CASSMGSTSGNTIYF. The CDR3 DNA reads TGTGCCAGTAGTATGGGCAGTACCTCTGGAAACACCATATATTTT.

The rearrangement uses TRBV10-3 and TRBJ1-2; perhaps TRBD1 as D (6 bases). The germline CDR1 and CDR2 sequences are ENHRY and SYGVKD. V lost 3 bases, J lost 4 bases, and 9 bases lay in between. CDR3 length equals 13 residues. The CDR3 sequence is CAISDTGTYGYTF. The CDR3, as DNA: TGTGCCATCAGTGACACAGGGACCTATGGCTACACCTTC.

The chain links TRBV5-6 to TRBJ1-3; D is undetermined. Trimming took off 0 bases at V and 2 bases at J, with 3 bases between the two ends. The CDR3 spans 13 residues. Germline V gene data show CDR1 as SGHDT and CDR2 as YYEEEE. The DNA for the CDR3 is TGTGCCAGCAGCTTGGGACCTGGAAACACCATATATTTT. It encodes CASSLGPGNTIYF.

The chain links TRBV7-9 to TRBJ1-4; D is possibly TRBD1 (5 bases). Trimming shortened V by 6 bases and J by 6 bases, and 11 bases separated the two germline ends. The CDR3 loop spans 13 amino acids. Looked up from germline, CDR1 is SEHNR and CDR2 is FQNEAQ (reference sequence). Written as DNA, the CDR3 is TGTGCCAGCAGACAGGCTACGGATGAAAAACTGTTTTTT. Translating it yields CASRQATDEKLFF.

Only one count was recorded for this clone. The V call is TRBV5-4, the J call TRBJ2-3; the match to TRBD2 covers 13 bases. The CDR3 spans 17 residues. V was clipped by 3 bases and J by 2 bases; unmatched bases: 6. In germline, CDR1 is SGHNT, CDR2 YYREEE (reference sequence). The CDR3 loop is CASSSLGLAGDTDTQYF. CDR3 nucleotides: TGTGCCAGCAGCTCCCTCGGACTAGCGGGGGACACAGATACGCAGTATTTT.

In DNA, the CDR3 is TGTGCCAGCAGCCCTCGCGGAGCGGGGCAATCCGGGGAGCTGTTTTTT. It translates to CASSPRGAGQSGELFF. The rearrangement links TRBV5-4 to TRBJ2-2, with TRBD2 identical over 7 bases. The V and J ends lost 4 bases and 6 bases, in that order; junction bases with no gene match: 12. The CDR3 is 16 amino acids. Germline CDR1 reads SGHNT; CDR2 reads YYREEE (reference sequence).

In this sample, this clone turned up a few times. The V call is TRBV5-1, the J call TRBJ1-1; TRBD1 is a possible D gene (6 bases). V was shortened by 0 bases and J by 6 bases, with 15 bases between the two germline ends. This CDR3 has 15 amino acids. In germline, CDR1 is SGHRS, CDR2 YFSETQ. This chain's CDR3 is CASSLAAGAGAEAFF. The DNA of the CDR3 is TGCGCCAGCAGCTTGGCTGCGGGGGCGGGGGCTGAAGCTTTCTTT.

The V and J genes are TRBV15 and TRBJ1-5; tentatively, D is TRBD1 (6 bases). Germline V gives CDR1 LNHNV, CDR2 YYDKDF (reference sequence). This CDR3 has 15 amino acids. V lost 1 base and J lost 7, with 14 bases in between. CDR3 loop: CATSRGTTGQQPQHF. The CDR3 nucleotides read TGTGCCACCAGCAGAGGGACGACAGGCCAGCAGCCCCAGCATTTT.

J is TRBJ1-2 and V is TRBV11-2; D might be TRBD1 (6 bases). The CDR3 spans 14 residues. Germline CDR1 SGHAT, CDR2 FQNNGV. Trimming removed 5 bases at V and 7 bases at J, with 17 bases between. Written as DNA, the CDR3 is TGTGCCAGCAGCCCCGGGGGCGAGGCAGGTGGCTACACCTTC. This encodes CASSPGGEAGGYTF.

This clone is a singleton in its sample. This chain uses TRBV3-1 (or the pseudogene TRBV3-2) with TRBJ2-1; D possibly corresponds to TRBD2 (5 bases). The CDR3 loop spans 14 amino acids. Per germline, CDR1 LGHDT and CDR2 YNNKEL (reference sequence). Trimming left V 5 bases short and J 5 bases short, with 13 bases between. Here the CDR3 DNA reads TGTGCCAGCAGCTCTTGGACTGGCCACAATGAGCAGTTCTTC. This translates into CASSSWTGHNEQFF.

Here the CDR3 reads CASSVAPLQTQYF. In DNA form, the CDR3 reads TGTGCCAGCAGTGTAGCCCCTCTTCAGACCCAGTACTTC. J is TRBJ2-5 and V is TRBV28; D remains unclear. V was pared by 5 bases and J by 6 bases, with 13 bases between. The CDR3 has 13 amino acids. Germline V CDR1 and CDR2: MDHEN, SYDVKM.

The chain is built from TRBV7-8 and TRBJ1-2, with 9 positions matching TRBD1. V lost 5 bases to trimming and J lost 7 bases; unmatched junction nucleotides: 11. This CDR3 region has 15 residues. Germline V gives CDR1 SGHVS, CDR2 FQNEAQ. The DNA of the CDR3 is TGTGCCAGCAGCACCCGGACAGGGGAGAGTTCTGGCTACACCTTC. Translation: CASSTRTGESSGYTF.

This clone was found once. The rearrangement uses TRBV4-2 and TRBJ2-5; D is unresolved. This CDR3 is 14 amino acids long. V lost 2 bases and J lost 2, with 9 bases in between. CDR1 LGHNA and CDR2 YNFKEQ come from the germline V gene. DNA of the CDR3: TGTGCCAGCAGCCAAAGGACGGGTCAAGAGACCCAGTACTTC. This gives the protein CASSQRTGQETQYF.